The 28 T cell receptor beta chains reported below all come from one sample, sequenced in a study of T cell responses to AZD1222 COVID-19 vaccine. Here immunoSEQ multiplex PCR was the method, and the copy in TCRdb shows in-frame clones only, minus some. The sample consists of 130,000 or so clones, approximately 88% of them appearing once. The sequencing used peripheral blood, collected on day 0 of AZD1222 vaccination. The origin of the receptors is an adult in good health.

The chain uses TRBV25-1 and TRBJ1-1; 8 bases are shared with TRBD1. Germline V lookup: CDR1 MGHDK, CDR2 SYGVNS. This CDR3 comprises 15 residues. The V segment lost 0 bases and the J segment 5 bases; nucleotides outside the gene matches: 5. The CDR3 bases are TGTGCCAGCAGTGAATACCGGACAGGGAGGACTGAAGCTTTCTTT. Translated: CASSEYRTGRTEAFF. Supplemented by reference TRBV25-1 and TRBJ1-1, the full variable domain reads EADIYQTPRYLVIGTGKKITLECSQTMGHDKMYWYQQDPGMELHLIHYSYGVNSTEKGDLSSESTVSRIRTEHFPLTLESARPSHTSQYLCASSEYRTGRTEAFFGQGTRLTVV.

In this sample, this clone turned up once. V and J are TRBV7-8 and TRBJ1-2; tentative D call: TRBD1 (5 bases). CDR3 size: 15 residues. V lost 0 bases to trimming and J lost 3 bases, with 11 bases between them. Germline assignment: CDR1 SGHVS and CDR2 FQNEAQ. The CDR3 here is CASSLALTDHYGYTF. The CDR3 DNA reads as TGTGCCAGCAGCTTAGCGCTGACAGATCACTATGGCTACACCTTC.

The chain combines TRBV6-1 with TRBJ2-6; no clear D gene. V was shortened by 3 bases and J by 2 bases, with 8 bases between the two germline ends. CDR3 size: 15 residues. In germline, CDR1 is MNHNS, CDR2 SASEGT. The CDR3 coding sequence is TGTGCCAGCAGTGATCCCCAACCTGGGGCCAACGTCCTGACTTTC. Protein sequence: CASSDPQPGANVLTF.

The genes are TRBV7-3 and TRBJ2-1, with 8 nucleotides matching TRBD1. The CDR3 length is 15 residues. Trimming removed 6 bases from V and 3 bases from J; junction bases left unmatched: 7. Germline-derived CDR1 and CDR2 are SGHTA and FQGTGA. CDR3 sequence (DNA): TGTGCCAGCAGTTTCGACAGGGGAGGCTACAATGAGCAGTTCTTC. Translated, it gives CASSFDRGGYNEQFF.

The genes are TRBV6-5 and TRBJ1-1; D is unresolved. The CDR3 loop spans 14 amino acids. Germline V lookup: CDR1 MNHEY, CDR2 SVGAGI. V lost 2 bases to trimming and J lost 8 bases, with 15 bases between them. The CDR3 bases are TGTGCCAGCAGTTACAAAGAAGGTATAGGGGAAGCTTTCTTT. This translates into CASSYKEGIGEAFF.

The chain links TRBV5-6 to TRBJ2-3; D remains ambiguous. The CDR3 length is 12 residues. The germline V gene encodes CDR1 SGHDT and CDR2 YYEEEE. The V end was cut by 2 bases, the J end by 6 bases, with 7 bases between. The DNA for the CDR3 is TGTGCCAGCAGCTTACAGTCGGATACGCAGTATTTT. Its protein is CASSLQSDTQYF.

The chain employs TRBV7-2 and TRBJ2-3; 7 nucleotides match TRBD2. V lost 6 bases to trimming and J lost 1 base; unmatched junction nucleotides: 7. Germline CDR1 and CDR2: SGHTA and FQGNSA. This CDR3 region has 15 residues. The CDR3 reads CASRPRGWGTDTQYF. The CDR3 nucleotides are TGTGCCAGCAGGCCGCGGGGGTGGGGCACAGATACGCAGTATTTT.

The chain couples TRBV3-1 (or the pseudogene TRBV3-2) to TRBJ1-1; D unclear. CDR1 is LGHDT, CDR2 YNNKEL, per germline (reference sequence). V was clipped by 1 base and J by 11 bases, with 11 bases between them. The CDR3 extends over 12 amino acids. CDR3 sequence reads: CASSQGGFGAFF. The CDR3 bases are TGTGCCAGCAGCCAAGGGGGATTCGGGGCTTTCTTT.

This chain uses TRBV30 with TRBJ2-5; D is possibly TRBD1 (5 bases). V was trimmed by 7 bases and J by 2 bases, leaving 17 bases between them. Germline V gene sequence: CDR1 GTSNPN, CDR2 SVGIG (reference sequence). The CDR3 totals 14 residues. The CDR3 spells CASTPRAAQETQYF. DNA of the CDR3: TGTGCCTCTACGCCCAGGGCGGCACAAGAGACCCAGTACTTC.

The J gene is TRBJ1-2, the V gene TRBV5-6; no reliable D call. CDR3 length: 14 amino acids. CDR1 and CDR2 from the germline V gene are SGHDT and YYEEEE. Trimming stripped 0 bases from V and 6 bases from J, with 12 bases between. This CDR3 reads CASSLGSRRHGYTF. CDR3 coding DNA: TGTGCCAGCAGCTTGGGGTCGCGGCGTCATGGCTACACCTTC.

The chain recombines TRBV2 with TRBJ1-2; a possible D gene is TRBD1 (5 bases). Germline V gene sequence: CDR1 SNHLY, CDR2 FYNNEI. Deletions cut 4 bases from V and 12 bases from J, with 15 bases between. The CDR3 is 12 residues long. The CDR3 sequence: CASSAAGLRNTF. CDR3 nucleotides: TGTGCCAGCAGTGCCGCGGGGCTCAGGAACACCTTC.

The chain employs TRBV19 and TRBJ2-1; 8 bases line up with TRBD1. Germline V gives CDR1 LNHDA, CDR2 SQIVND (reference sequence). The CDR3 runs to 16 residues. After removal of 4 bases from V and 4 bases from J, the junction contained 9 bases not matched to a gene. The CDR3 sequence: CASSTQTGGTYNEQFF. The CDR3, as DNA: TGTGCCAGTAGTACACAAACAGGGGGGACGTACAATGAGCAGTTCTTC.

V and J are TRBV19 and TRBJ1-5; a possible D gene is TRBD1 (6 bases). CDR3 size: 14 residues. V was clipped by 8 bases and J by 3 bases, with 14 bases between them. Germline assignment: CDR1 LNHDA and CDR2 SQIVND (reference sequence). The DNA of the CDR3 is TGTGCCAGTGACCGGGACACTGACAATCAGCCCCAGCATTTT. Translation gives CASDRDTDNQPQHF. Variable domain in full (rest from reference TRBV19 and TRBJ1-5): DGGITQSPKYLFRKEGQNVTLSCEQNLNHDAMYWYRQDPGQGLRLIYYSQIVNDFQKGDIAEGYSVSREKKESFPLTVTSAQKNPTAFYLCASDRDTDNQPQHFGDGTRLSIL.

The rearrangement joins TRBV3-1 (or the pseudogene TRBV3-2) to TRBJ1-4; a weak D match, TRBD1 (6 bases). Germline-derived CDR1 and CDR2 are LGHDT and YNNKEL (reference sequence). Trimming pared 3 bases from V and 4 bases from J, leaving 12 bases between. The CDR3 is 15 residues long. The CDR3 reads CASSHNRDLNEKLFF. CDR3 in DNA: TGTGCCAGCAGCCACAACAGGGACCTTAATGAAAAACTGTTTTTT.

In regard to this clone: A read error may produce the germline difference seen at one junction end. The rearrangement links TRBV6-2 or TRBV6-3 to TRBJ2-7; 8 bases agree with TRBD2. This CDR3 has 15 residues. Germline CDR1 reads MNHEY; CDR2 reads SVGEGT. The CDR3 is CASSSLQSGGPVKNF. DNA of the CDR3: TGTGCCAGCAGTTCTCTTCAAAGCGGGGGCCCAGTGAAGAACTTC.

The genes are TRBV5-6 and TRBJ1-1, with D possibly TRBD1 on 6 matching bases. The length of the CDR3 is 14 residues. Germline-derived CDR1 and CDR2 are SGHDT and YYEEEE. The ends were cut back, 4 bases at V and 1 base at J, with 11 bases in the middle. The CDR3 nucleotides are TGTGCCAGCAGCCGGGGGCAGGGGAACACTGAAGCTTTCTTT. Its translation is CASSRGQGNTEAFF. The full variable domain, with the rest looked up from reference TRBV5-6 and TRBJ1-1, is DAGVTQSPTHLIKTRGQQVTLRCSPKSGHDTVSWYQQALGQGPQFIFQYYEEEERQRGNFPDRFSGHQFPNYSSELNVNALLLGDSALYLCASSRGQGNTEAFFGQGTRLTVV.

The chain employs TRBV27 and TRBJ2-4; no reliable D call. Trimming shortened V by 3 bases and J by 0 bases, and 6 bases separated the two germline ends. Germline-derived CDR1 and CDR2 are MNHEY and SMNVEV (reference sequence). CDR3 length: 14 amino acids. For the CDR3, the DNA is TGTGCCAGCAGTTTGCTCTTAGCCAAAAACATTCAGTACTTC. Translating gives CASSLLLAKNIQYF.

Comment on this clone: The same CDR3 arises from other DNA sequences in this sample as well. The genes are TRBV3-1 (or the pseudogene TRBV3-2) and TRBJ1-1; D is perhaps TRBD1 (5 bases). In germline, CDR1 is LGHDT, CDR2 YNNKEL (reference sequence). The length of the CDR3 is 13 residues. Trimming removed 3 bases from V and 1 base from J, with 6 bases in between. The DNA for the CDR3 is TGTGCCAGCAGCCAGGGACGGAACACTGAAGCTTTCTTT. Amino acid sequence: CASSQGRNTEAFF.

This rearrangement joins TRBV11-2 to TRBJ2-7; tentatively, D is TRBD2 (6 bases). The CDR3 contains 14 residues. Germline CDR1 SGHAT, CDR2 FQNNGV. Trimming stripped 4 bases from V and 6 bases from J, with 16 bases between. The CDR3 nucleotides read TGTGCCAGCAGCTCCTTAGGGGCTAGCGTCGAGCAGTACTTC. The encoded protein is CASSSLGASVEQYF.

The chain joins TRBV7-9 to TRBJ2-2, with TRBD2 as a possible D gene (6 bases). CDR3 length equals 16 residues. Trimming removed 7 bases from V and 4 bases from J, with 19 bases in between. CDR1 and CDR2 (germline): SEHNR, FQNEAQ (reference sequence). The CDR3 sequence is CASIKSSGSSTGELFF. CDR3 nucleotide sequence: TGTGCCAGCATCAAAAGTAGCGGCTCCTCCACCGGGGAGCTGTTTTTT.

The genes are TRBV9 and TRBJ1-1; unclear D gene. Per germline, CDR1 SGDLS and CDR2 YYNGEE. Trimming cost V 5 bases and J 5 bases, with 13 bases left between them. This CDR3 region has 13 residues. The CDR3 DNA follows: TGTGCCAGCAGTCCTGGGGAGTTAACTGAAGCTTTCTTT. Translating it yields CASSPGELTEAFF.

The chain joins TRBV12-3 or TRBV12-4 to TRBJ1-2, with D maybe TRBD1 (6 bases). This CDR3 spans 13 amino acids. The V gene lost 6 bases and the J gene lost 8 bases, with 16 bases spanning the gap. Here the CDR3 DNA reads TGTGCCAGCAGCCGAAGGGGGGGCAGCGGCTACACCTTC. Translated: CASSRRGGSGYTF.

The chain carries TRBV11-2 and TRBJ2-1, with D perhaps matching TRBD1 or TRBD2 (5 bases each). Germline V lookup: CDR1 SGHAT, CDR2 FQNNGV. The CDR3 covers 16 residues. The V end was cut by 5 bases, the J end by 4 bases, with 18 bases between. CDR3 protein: CASSRQGADLYNEQFF. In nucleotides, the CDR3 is TGTGCCAGCAGCCGCCAGGGAGCGGACCTGTACAATGAGCAGTTCTTC.

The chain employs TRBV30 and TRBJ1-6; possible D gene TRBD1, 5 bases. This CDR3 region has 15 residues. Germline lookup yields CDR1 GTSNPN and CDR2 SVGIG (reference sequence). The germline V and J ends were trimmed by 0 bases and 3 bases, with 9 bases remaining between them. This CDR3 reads CAWSVRGGYNSPLHF. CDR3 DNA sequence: TGTGCCTGGAGTGTACGGGGGGGCTATAATTCACCCCTCCACTTT.

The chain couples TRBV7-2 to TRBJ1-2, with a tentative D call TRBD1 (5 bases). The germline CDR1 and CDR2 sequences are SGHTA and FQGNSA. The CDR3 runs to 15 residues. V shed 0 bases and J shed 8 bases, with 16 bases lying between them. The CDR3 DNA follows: TGTGCCAGCAGCTTAGCCTCGATAGTAAGGGGAGGCTACACCTTC. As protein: CASSLASIVRGGYTF.

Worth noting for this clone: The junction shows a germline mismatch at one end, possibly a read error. In nucleotides, the CDR3 is TGTGCCAGTAGTCTAGAGGGAGGCCCGAACACTGAAGCTTTCTTT. Translating gives CASSLEGGPNTEAFF. This chain joins TRBV19 and TRBJ1-1; D gene unclear. Germline V gene lookup returns CDR1 LNHDA and CDR2 SQIVND (reference sequence). The CDR3 covers 15 residues.

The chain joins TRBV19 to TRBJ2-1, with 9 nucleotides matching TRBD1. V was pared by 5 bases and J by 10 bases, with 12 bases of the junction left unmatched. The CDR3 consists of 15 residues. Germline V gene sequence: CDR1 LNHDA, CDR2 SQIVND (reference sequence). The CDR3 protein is CASSRRDRAAGEQFF. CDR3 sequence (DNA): TGTGCCAGTAGTCGGAGGGACAGGGCCGCGGGAGAGCAGTTCTTC.

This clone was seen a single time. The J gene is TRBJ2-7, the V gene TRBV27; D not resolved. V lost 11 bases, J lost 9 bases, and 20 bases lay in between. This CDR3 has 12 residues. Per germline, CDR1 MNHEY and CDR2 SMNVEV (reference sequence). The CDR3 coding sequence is TGTGCCGCCGGCGACCAGTCCTTCGGGCAGTACTTC. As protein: CAAGDQSFGQYF.